This T cell receptor beta chain was captured in a study of shared clonotypes between healthy human individuals. Study in general: The composition of the donors was two women and a few men aged 18 to 49.

Study-level results: The sharing of 4.5% to 5.5% of naive CD4 clonotypes was seen across a handful of donors.

CD45RO negativity and positive selection for CCR7 defined naive CD8 cells, a population that excluded terminally differentiated effector memory CD45RA+ cells. As for this clone: Its antigen remains unknown.

Germline-derived CDR1 and CDR2 are SGHDT and YYEEEE. Trimming stripped 6 bases from V and 5 bases from J, with 14 bases between. The CDR3 contains 13 residues. Measured with immunoSEQ multiplex PCR; TCRdb has only the in-frame clones, and not every one. The sample has millions of clones, 85% to 95% seen once; the top ten hold roughly 1%. What was sequenced was naive CD8+ T cells sorted from blood. The chain couples TRBV5-6 to TRBJ1-1; D gene unclear. The TCR sequence derives from a young man in good health. In DNA form, the CDR3 reads TGTGCCAGCACCGCAGGAGATTGGACTGAAGCTTTCTTT. This gives the protein CASTAGDWTEAFF.